These T cell receptor beta chains were read from a single sample in a study of blood T cell repertoires in COVID-19. The table came from immunoSEQ multiplex PCR; TCRdb's copy has only in-frame clones and leaves some out. The sample contains roughly 170,000 clones, about 86% of which appear only once. Material: PBMCs or T cells enriched from blood (not recorded which). All receptors derive from a woman in her forties or fifties in a cohort exposed to, infected with or recovered from COVID-19 (not recorded which). CDR3s leave out the opening cysteine and the closing phenylalanine or tryptophan. D genes are given only for firm matches.

CDR3aa: AVQRGGQYEQY; len: 11; d_gene: TRBD2; v_gene: TRBV28; j_gene: TRBJ2-7
CDR3aa: ASSISRSGETQY; len: 12; d_gene: NA; v_gene: TRBV19; j_gene: TRBJ2-5
CDR3aa: ATSDGRGAYEQY; len: 12; d_gene: TRBD2; v_gene: TRBV24-1; j_gene: TRBJ2-7
CDR3aa: ASSQGQGVINEQF; len: 13; d_gene: TRBD1; v_gene: TRBV4-3; j_gene: TRBJ2-1
CDR3aa: ASSSGGSGRTGELF; len: 14; d_gene: TRBD2; v_gene: TRBV6-2/TRBV6-3; j_gene: TRBJ2-2
CDR3aa: ASSFRGVDLQPQH; len: 13; d_gene: NA; v_gene: TRBV6-6; j_gene: TRBJ1-5
CDR3aa: ATSQGGNGEKLF; len: 12; d_gene: NA; v_gene: TRBV15; j_gene: TRBJ1-4
CDR3aa: ASSQRTGNEQF; len: 11; d_gene: NA; v_gene: TRBV4-1; j_gene: TRBJ2-1
CDR3aa: ASREGGVNTEAF; len: 12; d_gene: NA; v_gene: TRBV28; j_gene: TRBJ1-1
CDR3aa: ASSYRGTDGYT; len: 11; d_gene: NA; v_gene: TRBV6-6; j_gene: TRBJ1-2
CDR3aa: ASSLYSQIQY; len: 10; d_gene: NA; v_gene: TRBV7-2; j_gene: TRBJ2-4